A selection of T cell receptor beta chains follows, all from one sample in a study of technical replicates of blood from a few donors. Some clones are missing from TCRdb's copy, which holds only in-frame ones; the method was immunoSEQ multiplex PCR. The data show 100,000 or so clones, 95% seen once. The sequenced sample consisted of T cells isolated from PBMCs. These TCRs come from a human donor in good health. Both conserved end residues are trimmed from each CDR3. Each record gives: J gene, V gene, CDR3 protein.

J: TRBJ2-4
V: TRBV21-1
CDR3: ASSSGLAGIAKNIQY

J: TRBJ2-3
V: TRBV7-3
CDR3: ASSSHVAGEFTDTQY

J: TRBJ1-1
V: TRBV6-5
CDR3: ASSHQSQTEAF

J: TRBJ1-2
V: TRBV11-2
CDR3: ASTAGHT

J: TRBJ2-3
V: TRBV19
CDR3: ASKRRGDNTDTQY

J: TRBJ2-3
V: TRBV7-3
CDR3: ATGRSFTDTQY

J: TRBJ1-1
V: TRBV13
CDR3: ASRRGTEAF

J: TRBJ1-3
V: TRBV9
CDR3: ASSLDRGQENTIY

J: TRBJ1-1
V: TRBV19
CDR3: ASSITENTEAF

J: TRBJ2-1
V: TRBV19
CDR3: ASSMVSGNDYNEQF

J: TRBJ1-2
V: TRBV5-1
CDR3: ASSLLTGEGYT

J: TRBJ2-5
V: TRBV5-1
CDR3: ASSLRQGQETQY

J: TRBJ2-7
V: TRBV19
CDR3: ASSVTGNPYEQY

J: TRBJ2-3
V: TRBV2
CDR3: ASSAQEPGQGAWAQY

J: TRBJ2-1
V: TRBV7-9
CDR3: ASSPSGTGHNEQF

J: TRBJ1-5
V: TRBV15
CDR3: ATRSGPGDSNQPQH

J: TRBJ2-2
V: TRBV11-1
CDR3: ASRGFTTDTGELF

J: TRBJ2-1
V: TRBV19
CDR3: ASSIGAVSYNEQF

J: TRBJ2-1
V: TRBV10-1
CDR3: ASSESMGGADEQF

J: TRBJ2-5
V: TRBV28
CDR3: ASRSSGGWGETQY